A selection of T cell receptor beta chains follows, all from one sample in a study of cytomegalovirus exposure and HLA in healthy donors. The method was immunoSEQ multiplex PCR; TCRdb's version includes in-frame clones alone and lacks a portion of them. The table has 100,000 or so clones, 60% to 85% seen once. The sequencing sample was made of PBMCs. The receptors come from a man in his forties in good health and CMV-seronegative. Both conserved end residues are part of each CDR3. D genes are given only for firm matches. Some rows mark clone size as missing; the rest say once, few, many or name a class of expanded clone.

clone_size	d_call	v_call	j_call	cdr3_aa	cdr3_nt
.	.	TRBV5-4	TRBJ2-7	CASSGETETTFYGEQYF	TGTGCCAGCAGCGGTGAGACAGAAACAACCTTCTATGGCGAGCAGTACTTC
few	TRBD1	TRBV6-1	TRBJ1-1	CASRGQLKNTEAFF	TGTGCCAGCAGGGGACAGTTAAAGAACACTGAAGCTTTCTTT
few	TRBD1	TRBV13	TRBJ2-7	CASRDRISYEQYF	TGTGCCAGTCGGGACAGGATATCCTACGAGCAGTACTTC
.	.	TRBV27	TRBJ2-1	CASKEYNEQFF	TGTGCCAGCAAAGAGTACAATGAGCAGTTCTTC
.	TRBD2	TRBV7-2	TRBJ2-7	CASSLVMAGGKYEQYF	TGTGCCAGCAGCTTAGTGATGGCGGGAGGGAAGTACGAGCAGTACTTC
.	.	TRBV4-2	TRBJ2-7	CASSHGGARNEQYF	TGTGCCAGCAGCCATGGGGGGGCTCGGAACGAGCAGTACTTC
.	TRBD1	TRBV4-3	TRBJ1-2	CASSQASTGLGYGYTF	TGCGCCAGCAGCCAAGCCTCGACAGGGTTGGGCTATGGCTACACCTTC
few	TRBD2	TRBV29-1	TRBJ2-5	CSVEAGLAREQYF	TGCAGCGTTGAGGCGGGACTAGCGAGGGAGCAGTACTTC
.	.	TRBV5-6	TRBJ1-1	CASSLNWGGDWTEAFF	TGTGCCAGCAGCTTGAATTGGGGGGGTGATTGGACTGAAGCTTTCTTT
.	TRBD2	TRBV27	TRBJ2-2	CASSLAGGPGELFF	TGTGCCAGCAGTTTAGCGGGGGGGCCCGGGGAGCTGTTTTTT